This T cell receptor beta chain was captured by sequencing in a study of blood T cell repertoires in COVID-19. Study-level information: Acute and convalescent COVID-19 specimens originated in the United States, Italy and Spain.

This CDR3 is built from 20 residues. Germline loops: CDR1 SGHTA, CDR2 FQGTGA. V lost 1 base to trimming and J lost 3 bases, with 27 bases between them. Someone with COVID-19 had been met by exposed participants within 2 weeks before study entry. Repertoires were generated with immunoSEQ multiplex PCR, while TCRdb's copy carries only in-frame clones and drops some. The sample carries 200,000 to 250,000 clones, around 89% recorded once. The chain links TRBV7-3 to TRBJ1-1, with a weak D call TRBD1 (5 bases). The sequence was obtained from a young man who had been exposed to COVID-19. Sequencing was carried out using PBMCs or T cells enriched from blood (not recorded which). The CDR3 bases are TGTGCCAGCAGCTTAATCGCCCAGCGGGGGTACCCTCCCCCGGACACTGAAGCTTTCTTT. Translated: CASSLIAQRGYPPPDTEAFF.